A selection of T cell receptor beta chains follows, all from one sample in a study of graft-versus-host responses after intestinal transplantation. Clones were read by immunoSEQ multiplex PCR, and TCRdb kept only the in-frame ones, dropping some. The table has about 150,000 clones, roughly 91% seen once; the top ten hold roughly 0.2%. No antigen is known for these receptors. This sample comprised unstimulated CD4+ T cells sorted from spleen or lymph node cells, obtained before intestinal transplant. The receptors here all came from a human donor who received an intestinal transplant. Both conserved end residues are part of each CDR3. The order of the fields is CDR3 DNA, CDR3 protein, D gene, V gene, J gene, clone size. The D gene is left open where the match is weak. A row's size may be missing; if present it is once, few, many or a size class.

cdr3_nt: TGTGCCAGTAGCCAAGGGTCCTACAATGAGCAGTTCTTC
cdr3_aa: CASSQGSYNEQFF
d_call: NA
v_call: TRBV19
j_call: TRBJ2-1
clone_size: NA

cdr3_nt: TGTGCCAGCAGTTTTCTGTATCGCCAGCCCGAGACAGATACGCAGTATTTT
cdr3_aa: CASSFLYRQPETDTQYF
d_call: NA
v_call: TRBV28
j_call: TRBJ2-3
clone_size: NA

cdr3_nt: TGTGCCAGCAGTTATCACAGGGACACTGAAGCTTTCTTT
cdr3_aa: CASSYHRDTEAFF
d_call: NA
v_call: TRBV6-5
j_call: TRBJ1-1
clone_size: NA

cdr3_nt: TGTGCCAGCAGTCGTGGGACAGCGGCTTTCTTT
cdr3_aa: CASSRGTAAFF
d_call: TRBD1
v_call: TRBV28
j_call: TRBJ1-1
clone_size: NA

cdr3_nt: TGCAGCGTGAGGGCAGGGGGTAACTACGAGCAGTACTTC
cdr3_aa: CSVRAGGNYEQYF
d_call: TRBD1
v_call: TRBV29-1
j_call: TRBJ2-7
clone_size: NA

cdr3_nt: TGTGCCATCAGTGAGTCACGGGACAGGGTATACAATGAGCAGTTCTTC
cdr3_aa: CAISESRDRVYNEQFF
d_call: TRBD1
v_call: TRBV10-3
j_call: TRBJ2-1
clone_size: NA

cdr3_nt: TGTGCCAGCAGCGTAGGGACAGGGGCCAGTAACTATGGCTACACCTTC
cdr3_aa: CASSVGTGASNYGYTF
d_call: TRBD1
v_call: TRBV9
j_call: TRBJ1-2
clone_size: few

cdr3_nt: TGTGCCAGCAGTCCGGAGGACAGGGAAGAGACCCAGTACTTC
cdr3_aa: CASSPEDREETQYF
d_call: TRBD1
v_call: TRBV6-5
j_call: TRBJ2-5
clone_size: NA

cdr3_nt: TGTGCCAGCAGCGTAGGCTGGGGGGGTCTCTCCGAGCAGTACTTC
cdr3_aa: CASSVGWGGLSEQYF
d_call: TRBD2
v_call: TRBV9
j_call: TRBJ2-7
clone_size: NA

cdr3_nt: TGTGCCAGCAGCAAAGCAGGGACTAGTCCCTACGAGCAGTACTTC
cdr3_aa: CASSKAGTSPYEQYF
d_call: NA
v_call: TRBV21-1
j_call: TRBJ2-7
clone_size: NA

cdr3_nt: TGTGCCTGGAGTGTACAGGGCTACGAGCAGTACTTC
cdr3_aa: CAWSVQGYEQYF
d_call: NA
v_call: TRBV30
j_call: TRBJ2-7
clone_size: NA

cdr3_nt: TGTGCCAGCGGCCCCAACGAACGCGGGAGCAATCAGCCCCAGCATTTT
cdr3_aa: CASGPNERGSNQPQHF
d_call: NA
v_call: TRBV25-1
j_call: TRBJ1-5
clone_size: once

cdr3_nt: TGTGCCAGCAGCCTAAACGGGGTCCCTCTAGCGGGGGAAGAGACCCAGTACTTC
cdr3_aa: CASSLNGVPLAGEETQYF
d_call: TRBD2
v_call: TRBV7-3
j_call: TRBJ2-5
clone_size: NA

cdr3_nt: TGTGCCAGCAGTGGGACTGAAGAGACCCAGTACTTC
cdr3_aa: CASSGTEETQYF
d_call: NA
v_call: TRBV6-5
j_call: TRBJ2-5
clone_size: NA

cdr3_nt: TGTGCCATCAGGACGGGGGAGAAAGCTTTCTTT
cdr3_aa: CAIRTGEKAFF
d_call: NA
v_call: TRBV10-3
j_call: TRBJ1-1
clone_size: NA

cdr3_nt: TGCGCCAGCAGCTTTGCAGGAGATACAACTAATGAAAAACTGTTTTTT
cdr3_aa: CASSFAGDTTNEKLFF
d_call: NA
v_call: TRBV5-1
j_call: TRBJ1-4
clone_size: once

cdr3_nt: TGTGCCAGCAGCCCCCAGGGGATCGGGACTGAAGCTTTCTTT
cdr3_aa: CASSPQGIGTEAFF
d_call: NA
v_call: TRBV7-3
j_call: TRBJ1-1
clone_size: NA

cdr3_nt: TGTGCCAGCGCGCCAGGGGGACAAGAGACCCAGTACTTC
cdr3_aa: CASAPGGQETQYF
d_call: TRBD1
v_call: TRBV19
j_call: TRBJ2-5
clone_size: NA

cdr3_nt: TGCGCCAGCAGCCCACTAGCGGGTGGAACCAATGAGCAGTTCTTC
cdr3_aa: CASSPLAGGTNEQFF
d_call: TRBD2
v_call: TRBV5-1
j_call: TRBJ2-1
clone_size: NA

cdr3_nt: TGCAGCGTTGAGATAGCGGGAGAGTACAATGAGCAGTTCTTC
cdr3_aa: CSVEIAGEYNEQFF
d_call: TRBD2
v_call: TRBV29-1
j_call: TRBJ2-1
clone_size: NA

cdr3_nt: TGTGCCAGCAGCTGGGGGGTCGACAATCAGCCCCAGCATTTT
cdr3_aa: CASSWGVDNQPQHF
d_call: NA
v_call: TRBV5-5
j_call: TRBJ1-5
clone_size: NA

cdr3_nt: TGTGCCAGCTCACCGGAGCAAGACTCTGGAAACACCATATATTTT
cdr3_aa: CASSPEQDSGNTIYF
d_call: NA
v_call: TRBV18
j_call: TRBJ1-3
clone_size: NA

cdr3_nt: TGTGCCAGCAGCCGTAGACCTACAGGGGGAGAGACCCAGTACTTC
cdr3_aa: CASSRRPTGGETQYF
d_call: TRBD1
v_call: TRBV11-2
j_call: TRBJ2-5
clone_size: NA

cdr3_nt: TGTGCCAGCTCACCATCAGGGGGGCTAAATTCACCCCTCCACTTT
cdr3_aa: CASSPSGGLNSPLHF
d_call: TRBD1
v_call: TRBV18
j_call: TRBJ1-6
clone_size: NA

cdr3_nt: TGTGCCAGCCTAGATACCGGGACAGGAACCGGGGAGCTGTTTTTT
cdr3_aa: CASLDTGTGTGELFF
d_call: TRBD1
v_call: TRBV28
j_call: TRBJ2-2
clone_size: NA

cdr3_nt: TGTGCCAGCAGTGAAGGGTACTATGGCTACACCTTC
cdr3_aa: CASSEGYYGYTF
d_call: NA
v_call: TRBV25-1
j_call: TRBJ1-2
clone_size: NA

cdr3_nt: TGCGCCAGCAGCTTGAGAGCGTCCCAAGAGACCCAGTACTTC
cdr3_aa: CASSLRASQETQYF
d_call: NA
v_call: TRBV5-1
j_call: TRBJ2-5
clone_size: NA

cdr3_nt: TGTGCCAGCAGCGTAGACGCGACACCTAACTATGGCTACACCTTC
cdr3_aa: CASSVDATPNYGYTF
d_call: NA
v_call: TRBV9
j_call: TRBJ1-2
clone_size: NA

cdr3_nt: TGCGCCAGCAGCTTTGGACAGGACTCCTACGAGCAGTACTTC
cdr3_aa: CASSFGQDSYEQYF
d_call: TRBD1
v_call: TRBV5-1
j_call: TRBJ2-7
clone_size: NA

cdr3_nt: TGTGCCAGCAGCCAAATTCTCGGACAGGACACCCTGAACACTGAAGCTTTCTTT
cdr3_aa: CASSQILGQDTLNTEAFF
d_call: TRBD1
v_call: TRBV4-2
j_call: TRBJ1-1
clone_size: NA

cdr3_nt: TGTGCCAGCAGCTCCAAGAGTAACACTGAAGCTTTCTTT
cdr3_aa: CASSSKSNTEAFF
d_call: NA
v_call: TRBV7-9
j_call: TRBJ1-1
clone_size: NA

cdr3_nt: TGTGCCAGCTCGCCGGGGTACAATGAGCAGTTCTTC
cdr3_aa: CASSPGYNEQFF
d_call: NA
v_call: TRBV18
j_call: TRBJ2-1
clone_size: NA

cdr3_nt: TGTGCCAGCAGTACCGGGACTAGCGGGGCAGATACGCAGTATTTT
cdr3_aa: CASSTGTSGADTQYF
d_call: TRBD2
v_call: TRBV7-2
j_call: TRBJ2-3
clone_size: NA

cdr3_nt: TGTGCCAGCAGTTACTCGGACAGTTACCGCCCCCTAGCCAAAAACATTCAGTACTTC
cdr3_aa: CASSYSDSYRPLAKNIQYF
d_call: NA
v_call: TRBV6-7
j_call: TRBJ2-4
clone_size: NA

cdr3_nt: TGTGCCAGCTCACCGACAGGGGATAACTATGGCTACACCTTC
cdr3_aa: CASSPTGDNYGYTF
d_call: TRBD1
v_call: TRBV18
j_call: TRBJ1-2
clone_size: once

cdr3_nt: TGTGCCAGCAGTGAAGAACTAGCGGGAGGGCCCGGGGAGCAGTACTTC
cdr3_aa: CASSEELAGGPGEQYF
d_call: TRBD2
v_call: TRBV6-1
j_call: TRBJ2-7
clone_size: NA

cdr3_nt: TGTGCCAGCAGTTTGGGAGGATTCCCACAGCCCCAGCATTTT
cdr3_aa: CASSLGGFPQPQHF
d_call: NA
v_call: TRBV28
j_call: TRBJ1-5
clone_size: NA

cdr3_nt: TGTGCCAGCAGCAGTCCAGGGATGGGGACCGGGGAGCTGTTTTTT
cdr3_aa: CASSSPGMGTGELFF
d_call: NA
v_call: TRBV28
j_call: TRBJ2-2
clone_size: NA

cdr3_nt: TGTGCCAGCACCCCCCGCAGGGGGCGAAGGGACTATGGCTACACCTTC
cdr3_aa: CASTPRRGRRDYGYTF
d_call: TRBD1
v_call: TRBV28
j_call: TRBJ1-2
clone_size: NA

cdr3_nt: TGTGCCAGCACAACCGTGGATGAGCAGTTCTTC
cdr3_aa: CASTTVDEQFF
d_call: NA
v_call: TRBV2
j_call: TRBJ2-1
clone_size: once